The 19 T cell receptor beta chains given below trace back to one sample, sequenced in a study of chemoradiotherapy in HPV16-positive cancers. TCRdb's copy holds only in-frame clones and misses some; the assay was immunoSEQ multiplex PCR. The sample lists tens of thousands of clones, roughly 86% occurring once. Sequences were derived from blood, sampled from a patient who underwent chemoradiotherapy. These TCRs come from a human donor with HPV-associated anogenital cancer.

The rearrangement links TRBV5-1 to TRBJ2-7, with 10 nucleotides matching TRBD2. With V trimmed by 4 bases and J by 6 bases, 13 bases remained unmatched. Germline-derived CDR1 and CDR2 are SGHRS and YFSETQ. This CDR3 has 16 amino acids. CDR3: CASSTGTGTSVVEQYF. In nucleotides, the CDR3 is TGCGCCAGCAGCACAGGGACCGGGACTAGCGTCGTCGAGCAGTACTTC. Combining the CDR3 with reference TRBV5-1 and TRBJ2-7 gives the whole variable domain KAGVTQTPRYLIKTRGQQVTLSCSPISGHRSVSWYQQTPGQGLQFLFEYFSETQRNKGNFPGRFSGRQFSNSRSEMNVSTLELGDSALYLCASSTGTGTSVVEQYFGPGTRLTVT.

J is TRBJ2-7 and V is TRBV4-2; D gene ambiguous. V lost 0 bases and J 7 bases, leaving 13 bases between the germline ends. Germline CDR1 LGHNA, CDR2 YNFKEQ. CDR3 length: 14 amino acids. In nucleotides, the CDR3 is TGTGCCAGCAGCCAAGATACCGGATTTCGGGAGCAGTACTTC. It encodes CASSQDTGFREQYF.

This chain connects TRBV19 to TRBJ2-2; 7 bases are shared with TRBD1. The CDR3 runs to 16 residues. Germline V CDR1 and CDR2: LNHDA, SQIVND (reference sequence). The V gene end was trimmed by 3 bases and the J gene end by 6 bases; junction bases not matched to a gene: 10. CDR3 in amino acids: CASSMGPGGRSGELFF. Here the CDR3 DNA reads TGTGCCAGTAGTATGGGACCAGGGGGACGGTCCGGGGAGCTGTTTTTT. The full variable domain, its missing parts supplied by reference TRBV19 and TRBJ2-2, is DGGITQSPKYLFRKEGQNVTLSCEQNLNHDAMYWYRQDPGQGLRLIYYSQIVNDFQKGDIAEGYSVSREKKESFPLTVTSAQKNPTAFYLCASSMGPGGRSGELFFGEGSRLTVL.

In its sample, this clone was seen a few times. This chain's CDR3 is CASSPIQEGGYTF. DNA for the CDR3: TGTGCCAGCAGCCCTATACAAGAAGGCGGCTACACCTTC. The chain is built from TRBV11-2 and TRBJ1-2; D not certain. The CDR3 has 13 residues. Trimming took off 5 bases at V and 8 bases at J, with 15 bases between the two ends. The germline V gene encodes CDR1 SGHAT and CDR2 FQNNGV. Complete variable domain (other parts from reference TRBV11-2 and TRBJ1-2): EAGVAQSPRYKIIEKRQSVAFWCNPISGHATLYWYQQILGQGPKLLIQFQNNGVVDDSQLPKDRFSAERLKGVDSTLKIQPAKLEDSAVYLCASSPIQEGGYTFGSGTRLTVV.

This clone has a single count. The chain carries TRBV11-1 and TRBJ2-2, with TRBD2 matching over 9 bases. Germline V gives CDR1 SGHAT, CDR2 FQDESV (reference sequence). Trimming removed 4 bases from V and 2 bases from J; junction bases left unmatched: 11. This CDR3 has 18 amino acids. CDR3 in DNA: TGTGCCAGCAGCTGGTTCAGTAGCGGGGGTTATAACACCGGGGAGCTGTTTTTT. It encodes CASSWFSSGGYNTGELFF.

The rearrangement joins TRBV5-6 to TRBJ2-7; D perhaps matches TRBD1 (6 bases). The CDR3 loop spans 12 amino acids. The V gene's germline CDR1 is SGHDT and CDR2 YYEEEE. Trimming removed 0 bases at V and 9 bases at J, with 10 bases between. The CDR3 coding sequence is TGTGCCAGCAGCTTGGCAGGGGCCTCGCAGTACTTC. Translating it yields CASSLAGASQYF.

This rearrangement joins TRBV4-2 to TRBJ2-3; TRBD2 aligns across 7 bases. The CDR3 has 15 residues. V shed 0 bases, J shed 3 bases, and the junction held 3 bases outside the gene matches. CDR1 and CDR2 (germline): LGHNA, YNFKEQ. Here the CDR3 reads CASSQETRGTDTQYF. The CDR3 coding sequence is TGTGCCAGCAGCCAAGAAACGCGGGGGACAGATACGCAGTATTTT.

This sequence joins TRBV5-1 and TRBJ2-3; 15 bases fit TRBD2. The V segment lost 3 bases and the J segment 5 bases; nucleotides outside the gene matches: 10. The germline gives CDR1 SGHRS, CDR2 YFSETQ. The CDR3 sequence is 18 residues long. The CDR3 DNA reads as TGCGCCAGCAGCTCTGGACTAGCGGGGGGGCCAGGAGAAGATACGCAGTATTTT. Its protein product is CASSSGLAGGPGEDTQYF.

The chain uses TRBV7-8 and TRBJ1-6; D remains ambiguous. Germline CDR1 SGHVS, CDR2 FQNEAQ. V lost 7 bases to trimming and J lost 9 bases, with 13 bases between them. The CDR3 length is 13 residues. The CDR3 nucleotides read TGTGCCAGCATGACATCCGCGGGTTCACCCCTCCACTTT. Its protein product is CASMTSAGSPLHF. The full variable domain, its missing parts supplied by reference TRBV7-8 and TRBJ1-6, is GAGVSQSPRYKVAKRGQDVALRCDPISGHVSLFWYQQALGQGPEFLTYFQNEAQLDKSGLPSDRFFAERPEGSVSTLKIQRTQQEDSAVYLCASMTSAGSPLHFGNGTRLTVT.

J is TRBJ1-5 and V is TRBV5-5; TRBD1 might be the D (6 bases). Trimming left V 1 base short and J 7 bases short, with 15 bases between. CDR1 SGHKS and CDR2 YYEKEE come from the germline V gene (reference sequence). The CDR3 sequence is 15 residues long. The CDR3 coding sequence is TGTGCCAGCAGCTTGTTCAGGGGAGCGGGGCAGCCCCAGCATTTT. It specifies CASSLFRGAGQPQHF.

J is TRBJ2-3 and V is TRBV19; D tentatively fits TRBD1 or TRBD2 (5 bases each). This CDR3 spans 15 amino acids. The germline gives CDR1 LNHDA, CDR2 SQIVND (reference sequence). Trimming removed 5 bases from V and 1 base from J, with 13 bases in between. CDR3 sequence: CASSPPGTRTDTQYF. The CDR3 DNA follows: TGTGCCAGTAGTCCTCCCGGGACCCGCACAGATACGCAGTATTTT.

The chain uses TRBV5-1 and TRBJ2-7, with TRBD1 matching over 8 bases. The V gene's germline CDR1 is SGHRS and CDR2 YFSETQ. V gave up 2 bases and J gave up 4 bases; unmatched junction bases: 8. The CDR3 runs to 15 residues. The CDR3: CASSFSQQGDYEQYF. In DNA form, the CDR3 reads TGCGCCAGCAGCTTCTCCCAACAGGGGGATTACGAGCAGTACTTC.

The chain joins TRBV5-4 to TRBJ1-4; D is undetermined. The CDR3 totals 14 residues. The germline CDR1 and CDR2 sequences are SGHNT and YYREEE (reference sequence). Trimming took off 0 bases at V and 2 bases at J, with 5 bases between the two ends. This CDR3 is CASSLGVTNEKLFF. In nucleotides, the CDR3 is TGTGCCAGCAGCTTGGGCGTGACTAATGAAAAACTGTTTTTT.

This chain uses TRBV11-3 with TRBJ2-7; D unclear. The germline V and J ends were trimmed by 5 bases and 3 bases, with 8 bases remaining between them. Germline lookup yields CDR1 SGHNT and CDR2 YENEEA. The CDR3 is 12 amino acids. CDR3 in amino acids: CASSGECYEQYF. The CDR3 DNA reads TGTGCCAGCAGCGGAGAGTGCTACGAGCAGTACTTC.

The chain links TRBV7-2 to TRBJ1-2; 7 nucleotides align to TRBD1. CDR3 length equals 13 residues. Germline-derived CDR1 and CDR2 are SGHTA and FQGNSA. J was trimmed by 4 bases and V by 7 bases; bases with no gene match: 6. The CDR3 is CASTQGEGYGYTF. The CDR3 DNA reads TGTGCCAGCACCCAGGGGGAGGGCTATGGCTACACCTTC.

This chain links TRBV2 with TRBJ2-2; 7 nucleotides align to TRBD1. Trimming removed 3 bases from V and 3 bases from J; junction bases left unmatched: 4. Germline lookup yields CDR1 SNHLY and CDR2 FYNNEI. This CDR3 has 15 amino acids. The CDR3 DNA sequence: TGTGCCAGCAGTGAGGACAGGTTGCACACCGGGGAGCTGTTTTTT. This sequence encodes CASSEDRLHTGELFF.

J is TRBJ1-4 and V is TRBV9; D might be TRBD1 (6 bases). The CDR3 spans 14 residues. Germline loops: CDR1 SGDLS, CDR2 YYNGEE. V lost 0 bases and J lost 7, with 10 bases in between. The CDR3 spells CASSVEGGSEKLFF. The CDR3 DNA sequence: TGTGCCAGCAGCGTAGAAGGGGGGAGTGAAAAACTGTTTTTT.

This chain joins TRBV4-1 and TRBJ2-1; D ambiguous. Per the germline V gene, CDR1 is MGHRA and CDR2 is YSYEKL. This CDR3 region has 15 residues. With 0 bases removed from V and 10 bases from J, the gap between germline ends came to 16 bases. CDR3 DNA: TGCGCCAGCAGCCAAGATGAGTTAAGGTCGTACGAGCAGTTCTTC. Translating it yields CASSQDELRSYEQFF.

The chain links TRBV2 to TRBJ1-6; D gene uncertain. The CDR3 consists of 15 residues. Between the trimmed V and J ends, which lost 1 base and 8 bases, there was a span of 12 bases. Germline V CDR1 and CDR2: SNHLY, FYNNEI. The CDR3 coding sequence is TGTGCCAGCAGTGAAGGCAGGTCGGGAGATTCACCCCTCCACTTT. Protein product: CASSEGRSGDSPLHF.